The 22 T cell receptor beta chains reported below all come from one sample, sequenced in a study of T-cell reconstitution after alpha-beta-depleted transplantation in children. Unique molecular identifiers featured in how the TCRbeta library was prepared. TCRdb reanalysed the PCR reads using MiXCR and keeps one entry per CDR3 protein. The sample has hundreds of thousands of distinct CDR3 sequences; more than 20% are singletons. Material: PBMCs, mostly from graft donor cells, obtained 360 days after TCRalphabeta/CD19-depleted stem cell transplant. Every receptor here comes from a boy younger than two who had a stem cell transplant for acute myeloid leukemia, so the T cells may come from the graft donor.

This clonotype was observed a few times. Germline and junction disagree at one end, which may indicate a read error. The rearrangement joins TRBV20-1 to TRBJ2-1, with 12 bases identical to TRBD2. Germline V gene lookup returns CDR1 DFQATT and CDR2 SNEGSKA (reference sequence). The CDR3 covers 17 residues. For the CDR3, the DNA is TGCTGTGCTAGAGGAACTAGCGGGGGGCTATCCTACAATGAGCAGTTCTTC. Translated, it gives CCARGTSGGLSYNEQFF.

This clonotype occurred a few times. The gene calls are TRBV7-9 and TRBJ2-5, with 10 bases aligning to TRBD2. The germline gives CDR1 SEHNR, CDR2 FQNEAQ (reference sequence). The junction had 4 bases not matched to a gene; V was cut back by 1 base and J by 2 bases. There are 16 residues in the CDR3. CDR3 protein: CASSLGFSGRQETQYF. CDR3 DNA: TGTGCCAGCAGCTTAGGGTTTAGCGGGAGGCAAGAGACCCAGTACTTC. Supplemented by reference TRBV7-9 and TRBJ2-5, the full variable domain reads DTGVSQNPRHKITKRGQNVTFRCDPISEHNRLYWYRQTLGQGPEFLTYFQNEAQLEKSRLLSDRFSAERPKGSFSTLEIQRTEQGDSAMYLCASSLGFSGRQETQYFGPGTRLLVL.

In its sample, this clonotype was seen a few times. The chain carries TRBV12-3 or TRBV12-4 and TRBJ2-1, with TRBD2 matching over 9 bases. Trimming at V came to 3 bases and at J to 0 bases, leaving 3 bases not matched to a gene. The CDR3 is 16 amino acids. The CDR3 DNA follows: TGTGCCAGCAGTTTTAAGCGGGGGGACTCCTACAATGAGCAGTTCTTC. As protein: CASSFKRGDSYNEQFF.

This sequence joins TRBV6-5 and TRBJ2-7, with TRBD2 matching over 7 bases. CDR3 size: 15 residues. V trimming: 0 bases; J trimming: 6 bases; junction bases outside the gene matches: 8. Germline CDR1 is MNHEY and CDR2 is SVGAGI. DNA for the CDR3: TGTGCCAGCAGTTACTCTGGACTAGGGGTCCCCGAGCAGTACTTC. Translated: CASSYSGLGVPEQYF.

This clonotype came up many times. This chain connects TRBV13 to TRBJ2-3; D gene unclear. This CDR3 spans 15 amino acids. CDR1 and CDR2 (germline): PRHDT, FYEKMQ (reference sequence). V was pared by 5 bases and J by 4 bases, with 16 bases between. This CDR3 is CASSGGRDRADTQYF. The DNA for the CDR3 is TGTGCCAGCAGCGGCGGACGCGATCGGGCAGATACGCAGTATTTT.

Details on this clonotype: This may arise from a read error, as a much more abundant clone is one base away. This sequence joins TRBV5-8 and TRBJ2-3; D is unresolved. This CDR3 is 14 amino acids long. CDR1 is SGHTS and CDR2 is YDEGEE in the germline V gene. V was pared by 3 bases and J by 2 bases, with 10 bases between. The CDR3, as DNA: TGTGCCAGCAGCTATAGGTTGGTCACAGATACGCAGTATTTT. Protein sequence: CASSYRLVTDTQYF. The variable domain in full, with the rest retrieved from reference TRBV5-8 and TRBJ2-3, is EAGVTQSPTHLIKTRGQQATLRCSPISGHTSVYWYQQALGLGLQFLLWYDEGEERNRGNFPPRFSGRQFPNYSSELNVNALELEDSALYLCASSYRLVTDTQYFGPGTRLTVL.

A few counts support this clonotype. The J gene is TRBJ1-2, the V gene TRBV4-1, with 7 bases aligning to TRBD1. V lost 7 bases, J lost 2 bases, and 10 bases stayed unmatched. The CDR3 is 15 residues long. Germline V gene data show CDR1 as MGHRA and CDR2 as YSYEKL. In DNA, the CDR3 is TGCGCCAGCACCATCATACCGGGACAGAACTATGGCTACACCTTC. As protein: CASTIIPGQNYGYTF.

The CDR3 DNA reads as TGTGCCAGCAGCCCCTCCCTCCCTACAGGGAAGGAGAACACTGAAGCTTTCTTT. Its protein product is CASSPSLPTGKENTEAFF. This chain links TRBV13 with TRBJ1-1, with D tentatively TRBD1 (6 bases). Germline V gives CDR1 PRHDT, CDR2 FYEKMQ (reference sequence). The CDR3 has 18 residues. Trimming shortened V by 5 bases and J by 1 base, and 23 bases separated the two germline ends. The variable domain in full, completed from reference TRBV13 and TRBJ1-1, reads AAGVIQSPRHLIKEKRETATLKCYPIPRHDTVYWYQQGPGQDPQFLISFYEKMQSDKGSIPDRFSAQQFSDYHSELNMSSLELGDSALYFCASSPSLPTGKENTEAFFGQGTRLTVV.

The chain combines TRBV24-1 with TRBJ2-1; D possibly uses TRBD1 or TRBD2 (5 bases each). This CDR3 has 19 amino acids. The V gene lost 0 bases and the J gene lost 0 bases, with 17 bases spanning the gap. Germline assignment: CDR1 KGHDR and CDR2 SFDVKD. The CDR3 region is CATSDLRRGGKSSYNEQFF. The CDR3 DNA reads TGTGCCACCAGTGATTTGCGTCGGGGCGGCAAAAGCTCCTACAATGAGCAGTTCTTC.

V and J are TRBV15 and TRBJ2-1; 11 positions match TRBD2. The CDR3 has 17 residues. Germline assignment: CDR1 LNHNV and CDR2 YYDKDF (reference sequence). V was clipped by 0 bases and J by 5 bases; unmatched bases: 6. The CDR3 DNA reads as TGTGCCACCAGCAGAGATTTGACTAGCGGGGCGAACAATGAGCAGTTCTTC. Its protein product is CATSRDLTSGANNEQFF.

V and J are TRBV28 and TRBJ2-6; TRBD2 matches at 8 bases. Germline trimming cut 6 bases from V and 2 bases from J; bases unmatched to any gene: 0. This CDR3 is 14 amino acids long. CDR1 is MDHEN and CDR2 is SYDVKM in the germline V gene. The CDR3 nucleotides read TGTGCCAGCAGACTAGCGGCTGGGGCCAACGTCCTGACTTTC. As protein: CASRLAAGANVLTF.

The rearrangement joins TRBV4-1 to TRBJ1-4; weak D call: TRBD1 (6 bases). V lost 0 bases, J lost 11 bases, and 19 bases lay in between. The CDR3 runs 16 residues. Germline V lookup: CDR1 MGHRA, CDR2 YSYEKL. CDR3: CASSQDGGARNRKLFF. CDR3 nucleotide sequence: TGCGCCAGCAGCCAAGATGGGGGGGCAAGAAACAGGAAACTGTTTTTT.

This clonotype was found a few times. The rearrangement uses TRBV12-3 or TRBV12-4 and TRBJ1-1; 11 bases align to TRBD1. V trimming: 4 bases; J trimming: 0 bases; junction bases outside the gene matches: 1. This CDR3 has 15 amino acids. The CDR3 reads CASSWTGGMNTEAFF. The CDR3 DNA is TGTGCCAGCAGTTGGACAGGGGGCATGAACACTGAAGCTTTCTTT.

The chain couples TRBV5-6 to TRBJ2-4, with TRBD1 matching over 8 bases. The V gene's germline CDR1 is SGHDT and CDR2 YYEEEE. After removal of 0 bases from V and 3 bases from J, the junction contained 5 bases not matched to a gene. The CDR3 contains 16 residues. CDR3 residues: CASSLGTGIGKNIQYF. CDR3 nucleotides: TGTGCCAGCAGCTTGGGGACAGGGATAGGCAAAAACATTCAGTACTTC.

This clonotype was found many times. The chain couples TRBV20-1 to TRBJ1-2; possible D gene TRBD1, 6 bases. V lost 7 bases, J lost 1 base, and 19 bases lay in between. The germline CDR1 and CDR2 sequences are DFQATT and SNEGSKA (reference sequence). This CDR3 has 15 residues. The CDR3 region has the DNA TGCAGTGGCCGCAGGGTTGAGGGACATAACTATGGCTACACCTTC. The encoded protein is CSGRRVEGHNYGYTF.

This clonotype was counted ten times or more. This chain uses TRBV10-3 with TRBJ2-7; D remains ambiguous. Trimming shortened V by 3 bases and J by 0 bases, and 18 bases separated the two germline ends. Germline V gene lookup returns CDR1 ENHRY and CDR2 SYGVKD. CDR3 length equals 17 residues. The CDR3 is CAISDVQKPRPSYEQYF. The CDR3 DNA reads TGTGCCATCAGTGATGTGCAGAAGCCTCGACCCTCCTACGAGCAGTACTTC.

The chain is built from TRBV20-1 and TRBJ1-6; D unclear. The V gene's germline CDR1 is DFQATT and CDR2 SNEGSKA (reference sequence). This CDR3 has 13 residues. V shed 5 bases and J shed 7 bases, with 12 bases lying between them. The CDR3 DNA reads TGCAGTGCTGTGGGTTCCCTCAATTCACCCCTCCACTTT. Translating gives CSAVGSLNSPLHF.

The sample holds one count of this clonotype. The V and J genes are TRBV6-5 and TRBJ2-2; D perhaps matches TRBD1 (6 bases). Germline lookup yields CDR1 MNHEY and CDR2 SVGAGI. The ends were cut back, 2 bases at V and 6 bases at J, with 19 bases in the middle. This CDR3 has 17 residues. The CDR3 region is CASSYESPHRVAGELFF. The CDR3 nucleotides are TGTGCCAGCAGTTACGAATCTCCCCACAGGGTTGCCGGGGAGCTGTTTTTT.

The chain couples TRBV29-1 to TRBJ1-2, with unresolved D. Germline V gives CDR1 SQVTM, CDR2 ANQGSEA. V was clipped by 5 bases and J by 2 bases, with 9 bases between them. The CDR3 has 12 residues. The CDR3 spells CSVLTENYGYTF. In DNA form, the CDR3 reads TGCAGCGTTCTAACAGAGAACTATGGCTACACCTTC.

The gene calls are TRBV25-1 and TRBJ2-3; a possible D gene is TRBD2 (7 bases). CDR3 length: 15 amino acids. Germline-derived CDR1 and CDR2 are MGHDK and SYGVNS. V lost 3 bases and J lost 4, with 14 bases in between. The CDR3 region has the DNA TGTGCCAGCAGTGATAGGGCGGGGGCCCCAGATACGCAGTATTTT. It encodes CASSDRAGAPDTQYF.

In this sample, this clonotype turned up a few times. The chain uses TRBV20-1 and TRBJ1-5; D possibly corresponds to TRBD1 (6 bases). Germline V gives CDR1 DFQATT, CDR2 SNEGSKA (reference sequence). The germline V and J ends were trimmed by 0 bases and 3 bases, with 18 bases remaining between them. The CDR3 length is 17 residues. The CDR3 region is CSARDLQGQSINQPQHF. The CDR3 coding sequence is TGCAGTGCTAGAGACCTCCAGGGACAAAGCATCAATCAGCCCCAGCATTTT.

The chain uses TRBV20-1 and TRBJ1-1, with TRBD1 matching over 7 bases. The CDR3 has 15 amino acids. V was clipped by 3 bases and J by 0 bases; unmatched bases: 7. Germline CDR1 DFQATT, CDR2 SNEGSKA (reference sequence). CDR3 protein: CSASSTGRVNTEAFF. The CDR3 region has the DNA TGCAGTGCTAGTTCGACAGGGAGAGTGAACACTGAAGCTTTCTTT.